A single sample is the source of the 17 T cell receptor beta chains below, sequenced in a study of T cell responses to AZD1222 COVID-19 vaccine. Repertoires were generated with immunoSEQ multiplex PCR, while TCRdb's copy carries only in-frame clones and drops some. Among around 160,000 clones listed, around 83% were seen once. The sample was peripheral blood, taken on day 0 of MenACWY control vaccination. These receptors all come from an adult in good health.

This rearrangement joins TRBV5-1 to TRBJ1-6; possibly TRBD1 for D (5 bases). The length of the CDR3 is 15 residues. The V gene's germline CDR1 is SGHRS and CDR2 YFSETQ. The V end lost 4 bases, the J end lost 3 bases, and 11 bases lay between the germline ends. The CDR3 protein is CASSPGPNYNSPLHF. In DNA, the CDR3 is TGCGCCAGCAGCCCGGGACCGAACTATAATTCACCCCTCCACTTT.

V usage is TRBV10-1 and J usage is TRBJ1-4; D is undetermined. V was cut by 8 bases and J by 0 bases, with 16 bases left in between. Germline V gene lookup returns CDR1 WNHNN and CDR2 SYGVQD (reference sequence). The CDR3 runs to 16 residues. As DNA, the CDR3 is TGCGCCAGCTCGGACGAGGCCATGGCAACTAATGAAAAACTGTTTTTT. Its translation: CASSDEAMATNEKLFF.

The V gene is TRBV6-6, the J gene TRBJ1-4; D remains ambiguous. From germline, CDR1 is MNHNY and CDR2 SVGAGI (reference sequence). The germline V and J ends were trimmed by 6 bases and 2 bases, with 10 bases remaining between them. The CDR3 spans 14 residues. The CDR3 bases are TGTGCCAGCAGCCTACACCGGACTAATGAAAAACTGTTTTTT. Protein sequence: CASSLHRTNEKLFF.

Turning to this clone: The junction departs from the called germline gene at one end, perhaps through a read error. The same CDR3 can be traced to other DNA sequences in this sample. The V gene is TRBV19, the J gene TRBJ2-4, with D possibly matching TRBD1 (5 bases). The CDR3 has 16 residues. Germline-derived CDR1 and CDR2 are LNHDA and SQIVND (reference sequence). The DNA for the CDR3 is TGTGCCAGTAGTATCCAAATCCGGGCCCCTGAGGACATTCAATACTTC. Residues: CASSIQIRAPEDIQYF.

The V call is TRBV6-5, the J call TRBJ2-5, with D maybe TRBD1 (5 bases). This CDR3 contains 13 residues. Per the germline V gene, CDR1 is MNHEY and CDR2 is SVGAGI. V lost 6 bases, J lost 3 bases, and 11 bases lay in between. CDR3 residues: CASSRRQKETQYF. The CDR3 DNA reads as TGTGCCAGCAGCCGCAGACAGAAAGAGACCCAGTACTTC.

CDR3 loop: CASSHKGGGGGEQYF. CDR3 DNA: TGTGCCAGCAGCCACAAGGGGGGCGGGGGCGGCGAGCAGTACTTC. V and J are TRBV6-6 and TRBJ2-7; D perhaps matches TRBD2 (7 bases). There are 15 residues in the CDR3. Germline CDR1 reads MNHNY; CDR2 reads SVGAGI (reference sequence). Trimming pared 6 bases from V and 6 bases from J, leaving 21 bases between.

Here the CDR3 reads CASSQGPGGNYNEQFF. The CDR3 DNA reads as TGCGCCAGCAGCCAAGGTCCGGGGGGGAATTACAATGAGCAGTTCTTC. V is TRBV4-1 and J is TRBJ2-1, with 8 nucleotides matching TRBD2. CDR3 length: 16 residues. Per the germline V gene, CDR1 is MGHRA and CDR2 is YSYEKL. V gave up 1 base and J gave up 4 bases; unmatched junction bases: 6.

The chain uses TRBV29-1 and TRBJ1-1, with D uncertain. The CDR3 is 13 residues long. Trimming pared 3 bases from V and 5 bases from J, leaving 13 bases between. Germline V gene sequence: CDR1 SQVTM, CDR2 ANQGSEA. The CDR3 nucleotides read TGCAGCGTTGATCCCACCCTGAGGACTGAAGCTTTCTTT. Translating it yields CSVDPTLRTEAFF.

V and J are TRBV6-5 and TRBJ2-5; D may be TRBD1 (6 bases). V lost 6 bases to trimming and J lost 5 bases, with 13 bases between them. CDR3 length: 13 amino acids. CDR1 is MNHEY, CDR2 SVGAGI, per germline. Here the CDR3 reads CASRRQALETQYF. The CDR3 nucleotides read TGTGCCAGCAGAAGACAGGCTTTGGAGACCCAGTACTTC.

The V gene is TRBV5-1, the J gene TRBJ2-5, with D unclear. V lost 0 bases and J 1 base, leaving 7 bases between the germline ends. Germline CDR1 reads SGHRS; CDR2 reads YFSETQ. The CDR3 loop spans 14 amino acids. CDR3: CASSLASFQETQYF. CDR3 nucleotides: TGCGCCAGCAGCTTGGCCTCTTTCCAAGAGACCCAGTACTTC.

This sequence joins TRBV5-1 and TRBJ2-3; D not resolved. This CDR3 spans 13 amino acids. The germline gives CDR1 SGHRS, CDR2 YFSETQ. The V and J ends lost 4 bases and 4 bases respectively, with 10 bases between them. Here the CDR3 reads CASSPGAADTQYF. The CDR3, as DNA: TGCGCCAGCAGCCCGGGTGCTGCAGATACGCAGTATTTT.

This chain links TRBV3-1 (or the pseudogene TRBV3-2) with TRBJ2-1, with D possibly matching TRBD1 (5 bases). Germline V gene data show CDR1 as LGHDT and CDR2 as YNNKEL (reference sequence). V gave up 5 bases and J gave up 6 bases, with 17 bases separating them. There are 15 residues in the CDR3. The CDR3: CASSFRVGVSNEQFF. In nucleotides, the CDR3 is TGTGCCAGCAGCTTTCGGGTAGGGGTTAGCAATGAGCAGTTCTTC.

The chain has TRBV6-6 and TRBJ2-7; the D call may be TRBD1 or TRBD2 (6 bases each). The germline gives CDR1 MNHNY, CDR2 SVGAGI (reference sequence). The CDR3 totals 12 residues. Trimming left V 0 bases short and J 9 bases short, with 9 bases between. Here the CDR3 DNA reads TGTGCCAGCAGTTACTCACAGGGAGGGCAGTACGTC. Its protein product is CASSYSQGGQYV.

The CDR3 spells CASSNWGSYEQYF. Written as DNA, the CDR3 is TGTGCCAGCTCAAACTGGGGCTCCTACGAGCAGTACTTC. V gene TRBV25-1 combines with J gene TRBJ2-7; no definite D call. V dropped 8 bases and J dropped 0 bases, with 11 bases sitting between them. The germline V gene has CDR1 MGHDK and CDR2 SYGVNS. The CDR3 covers 13 residues.

The rearrangement links TRBV3-1 (or the pseudogene TRBV3-2) to TRBJ1-2; D is unclear. V was trimmed by 1 base and J by 8 bases, leaving 14 bases between them. This CDR3 has 14 residues. Germline CDR1 is LGHDT and CDR2 is YNNKEL (reference sequence). The CDR3 spells CASSQGFTADGYTF. The DNA for the CDR3 is TGTGCCAGCAGCCAAGGCTTTACAGCTGACGGCTACACCTTC.

The CDR3 nucleotides read TGTGCCAGCAGCCCGGGAGTTGAGACTGAAGCTTTCTTT. It yields the protein CASSPGVETEAFF. The V call is TRBV3-1 (or the pseudogene TRBV3-2), the J call TRBJ1-1; D is undetermined. The germline CDR1 and CDR2 sequences are LGHDT and YNNKEL (reference sequence). CDR3 length: 13 residues. The V end was cut by 4 bases, the J end by 5 bases, with 11 bases between.

This rearrangement joins TRBV5-1 to TRBJ1-1; no definite D call. Germline V gives CDR1 SGHRS, CDR2 YFSETQ. This CDR3 is 14 amino acids long. The germline V and J ends were trimmed by 4 bases and 6 bases, with 16 bases remaining between them. The CDR3: CASSPPGRGSEAFF. CDR3 nucleotide sequence: TGCGCCAGCAGCCCCCCGGGCCGAGGGTCTGAAGCTTTCTTT.